This T cell receptor beta chain was recovered during a study of vaccination effects on CD4 cells after COVID-19. Overall study: PBMC were cultured at fewer than 2.5 million per well with approximately 10 IU/ml IL-2 and about 9.5 ug/ml peptides. Study-wide results and caveats: Clones of infection and vaccine origin contracted markedly late after vaccination. There were few convalescent patients in the study and no early post-infection timepoints.

The germline gives CDR1 SEHNR, CDR2 FQNEAQ (reference sequence). The V gene lost 0 bases and the J gene lost 9 bases, with 18 bases spanning the gap. The CDR3 has 16 residues. Notes on this clone: Antigen unknown.

The method was immunoSEQ multiplex PCR; TCRdb's version includes in-frame clones alone and lacks a portion of them. Of 57,000 or so clones listed, around 73% are singletons. Investigators separated out CD4+ T cells once around eleven days of culture had passed. Participants completed two doses of the BNT162b2 or mRNA-1273 vaccine. Vaccinated recipients, who were negative for nucleocapsid antibodies, had no history of SARS-CoV-2 infection. This receptor was taken from a human donor who received a COVID-19 vaccine. The chain recombines TRBV7-9 with TRBJ2-1; maybe TRBD2 (6 bases). Specimen: CD4+ T cells from PBMCs cultured without peptide, collected after COVID-19 vaccination. In nucleotides, the CDR3 is TGTGCCAGCAGCTTAGCTGGACTACTCTTGGGCTCTGAGCAGTTCTTC. Translated, it gives CASSLAGLLLGSEQFF.